This is a list of T cell receptor beta chains from one sample in a study of cytomegalovirus exposure and HLA in healthy donors. TCRdb's copy holds only in-frame clones and misses some; the assay was immunoSEQ multiplex PCR. The table lists about 98,000 clones, around 72% of them singletons. Sample: PBMCs. All receptors derive from a man aged 18 to 29 in good health and CMV-seropositive. The CDR3 runs from the conserved cysteine through the conserved F or W. The D gene is left open where the match is weak. Clone size, where shown, is once, few, many, or a class for clones that have expanded.

v_call	clone_size	d_call	j_call	cdr3_aa	cdr3_nt
TRBV5-4	few	NA	TRBJ1-2	CASSEDSTYGYTF	TGTGCCAGCAGCGAAGACAGTACGTATGGCTACACCTTC
TRBV4-1	NA	NA	TRBJ2-3	CASSQGTADTQYF	TGCGCCAGCAGCCAGGGGACTGCAGATACGCAGTATTTT
TRBV28	few	TRBD1	TRBJ1-2	CASSSPGQRLGYGYTF	TGTGCCAGCAGCTCTCCGGGACAGCGGCTAGGCTATGGCTACACCTTC
TRBV27	NA	TRBD1	TRBJ1-6	CASRRTGGPLHF	TGTGCCAGCAGAAGGACAGGGGGGCCCCTCCACTTT
TRBV6-6	NA	TRBD1	TRBJ1-4	CASSGQGSNEKLFF	TGTGCCAGCAGTGGACAGGGGTCTAATGAAAAACTGTTTTTT
TRBV19	NA	NA	TRBJ1-5	CASGDSNLPQHF	TGTGCCAGTGGGGACTCCAATCTGCCCCAGCATTTT
TRBV10-3	medium-sized	NA	TRBJ2-1	CAISVERRGEQFF	TGTGCCATCAGTGTAGAGCGGAGAGGGGAGCAGTTCTTC
TRBV2	NA	TRBD1	TRBJ1-1	CAGRTTGEVTEAFF	TGTGCCGGCAGAACGACAGGGGAGGTGACTGAAGCTTTCTTT
TRBV6-1	NA	TRBD2	TRBJ2-1	CASTETSGGAAEQFF	TGTGCCAGCACCGAGACTAGCGGGGGGGCGGCTGAGCAGTTCTTC
TRBV4-1	few	NA	TRBJ2-2	CASSPPWSVGVHGELFF	TGCGCCAGCAGCCCTCCATGGAGTGTCGGGGTTCACGGGGAGCTGTTTTTT
TRBV7-2	NA	TRBD2	TRBJ2-7	CASSLGLGGGAYEQYF	TGTGCCAGCAGCTTAGGGTTAGGCGGGGGGGCCTACGAGCAGTACTTC
TRBV2	NA	TRBD1	TRBJ1-2	CASTGQGQNFPGYTF	TGTGCCAGCACGGGACAGGGACAGAACTTTCCTGGCTACACCTTC
TRBV29-1	few	NA	TRBJ2-1	CSVEGFRPSYNEQFF	TGCAGCGTTGAAGGGTTCAGGCCGTCCTACAATGAGCAGTTCTTC